This T cell receptor (beta chain) was sequenced in a study of T-cell memory formation after mild COVID-19. Overall study findings and caveats: Memory cells collected pre-infection included some clones that later responded, suggesting cross-reactive memory joined.

CDR3 size: 12 residues. The V gene lost 4 bases and the J gene lost 4 bases, with 5 bases spanning the gap. Looked up from germline, CDR1 is MGHDK and CDR2 is SYGVNS. Note on this clonotype: Its antigen is as yet unknown.

TCRdb re-derived calls from the 5' RACE reads in MiXCR, one entry per CDR3 protein. Of approximately 580,000 distinct CDR3 sequences listed, around 21% were seen once; the top ten hold under 15%. The specimen sequenced was PBMCs or a T cell subset sorted from them (not recorded which). The chain carries TRBV25-1 and TRBJ1-3; D call uncertain. This sequence originates from an adult woman who had mild COVID-19 (a few samples of this study predate the infection). Cell type and time point are not known. CDR3 coding DNA: TGTGCCAGCAGTGGCCACGGAAACACCATATATTTT. The encoded protein is CASSGHGNTIYF.